This T cell receptor beta chain appears in the sequencing data of a study of T cell responses to AZD1222 COVID-19 vaccine. Study details: The study pooled second doses at about 4 or about 12 weeks.

Measured with immunoSEQ multiplex PCR; TCRdb has only the in-frame clones, and not every one. The sample has about 150,000 clones, 90% seen once. In regard to this clone: The antigen is not known.

The study's findings and limits: Across spike, vaccine-associated CD4 TCRs were found, dominant at 160-218 and 743-854. Repertoire sampling was restricted to post-peak T cell response timepoints.

This specimen was peripheral blood, taken on day 0 of AZD1222 vaccination. The source is an adult in good health.

CDR3 amino acids: CASSSGSSGKYLETQYF. CDR3 nucleotide sequence: TGTGCCAGCAGTTCGGGTTCTAGCGGGAAGTATTTAGAGACCCAGTACTTC. The chain uses TRBV27 and TRBJ2-5; 9 bases align to TRBD2. Germline assignment: CDR1 MNHEY and CDR2 SMNVEV (reference sequence). This CDR3 has 17 amino acids. After removal of 4 bases from V and 4 bases from J, the junction contained 13 bases not matched to a gene.